These 12 T cell receptor beta chains originate from one sample sequenced in a study of CD8+ T cells in alopecia areata (dated by TCRdb to the late 2010s). Library preparation was by the immunoSEQ multiplex PCR assay. To provide template for TCR sequencing, every sample had RNA extracted and reverse transcribed into cDNA. In TCRdb, the immuneACCESS table is reduced to in-frame sequences with V and J assigned. These tables do not hold every clone; where another copy was compared, an unresolved V gene accounts for under half, and the others remain unexplained. The sample includes some 150,000 clones, with around 87% observed a single time. The biggest ten clones account for under 15% of the sample. The time point label here, explained by the study, means: about 4 weeks on oral tofacitinib. This specimen's treatment or condition label, per the study, means: oral pan-JAK inhibitor, 5-10 mg twice daily.

Sequenced material: CD8+ T cells sorted from blood, taken at week 4, from a patient treated with tofacitinib. Every receptor here comes from a human donor with alopecia areata.

CDR3 coding DNA: TGTGCCAGCAGTTCAAAATGGGAAGGGACTAGCGGGCAAAGCACAGATACGCAGTATTTT. This codes for CASSSKWEGTSGQSTDTQYF. This chain joins TRBV27 and TRBJ2-3, with TRBD2 matching over 12 bases. V lost 4 bases to trimming and J lost 0 bases; unmatched junction nucleotides: 14. Per the germline V gene, CDR1 is MNHEY and CDR2 is SMNVEV (reference sequence). There are 20 residues in the CDR3.

The chain employs TRBV18 and TRBJ1-5, with TRBD1 identical over 10 bases. The V gene's germline CDR1 is KGHSH and CDR2 LQKENI. CDR3 size: 15 residues. J lost 2 bases, V lost 6 bases, and 4 bases had no gene match. This CDR3 is CASSAGTGGNQPQHF. For the CDR3, the DNA is TGTGCCAGCTCTGCCGGGACAGGGGGCAATCAGCCCCAGCATTTT.

The CDR3 nucleotides read TGTGCCAGCAGAGGCGGGGGGGCTTACAATGAGCAGTTCTTC. Translated: CASRGGGAYNEQFF. The J gene is TRBJ2-1, the V gene TRBV6-1, with TRBD2 matching 9 bases. The CDR3 has 14 residues. Per the germline V gene, CDR1 is MNHNS and CDR2 is SASEGT. Trimming removed 6 bases from V and 4 bases from J; junction bases left unmatched: 4.

Here the CDR3 reads CASSLVQADSESSGTYNEQFF. The CDR3 DNA sequence: TGCGCCAGCAGCTTGGTACAGGCCGACTCTGAAAGTAGCGGAACCTACAATGAGCAGTTCTTC. The chain combines TRBV5-1 with TRBJ2-1; weak D call: TRBD2 (6 bases). V was shortened by 0 bases and J by 2 bases, with 27 bases between the two germline ends. Germline values: CDR1 SGHRS, CDR2 YFSETQ. The CDR3 contains 21 residues.

A single count supports this clone. J is TRBJ1-2 and V is TRBV29-1, with TRBD1 matching 9 bases. The junction had 16 bases not matched to a gene; V was cut back by 2 bases and J by 3 bases. Germline CDR1 is SQVTM and CDR2 is ANQGSEA. The CDR3 runs 18 residues. The CDR3 DNA reads TGCAGCGTTGAAAGCACGCCGGGACAGGGTATTATGGACTATGGCTACACCTTC. This gives the protein CSVESTPGQGIMDYGYTF.

The chain employs TRBV30 and TRBJ2-7; TRBD1 aligns across 7 bases. Germline CDR1 GTSNPN, CDR2 SVGIG (reference sequence). The CDR3 consists of 14 residues. V lost 2 bases and J lost 3; bases outside the gene matches: 7. The CDR3, as DNA: TGTGCCTGGAGTCAACAGGGGAATTTCTACGAGCAGTACTTC. Its protein is CAWSQQGNFYEQYF.

The V and J genes are TRBV29-1 and TRBJ2-1; D is unclear. With 8 bases removed from V and 15 bases from J, the gap between germline ends came to 20 bases. The CDR3 length is 11 residues. Germline values: CDR1 SQVTM, CDR2 ANQGSEA. The chain's CDR3 is CSTSFQDAGFF. CDR3 in DNA: TGCAGCACCTCTTTCCAGGACGCCGGGTTCTTC.

The chain is built from TRBV2 and TRBJ2-2; D is uncertain. The CDR3 totals 12 residues. Trimming removed 4 bases from V and 5 bases from J, with 5 bases in between. Germline values: CDR1 SNHLY, CDR2 FYNNEI. The CDR3, as DNA: TGTGCCAGCAGTGTGGGGACCGGGGAGCTGTTTTTT. It codes for CASSVGTGELFF.

This chain uses TRBV5-6 with TRBJ2-7; 7 bases align to TRBD2. The J segment lost 1 base and the V segment lost 0 bases, leaving 1 base of the junction unmatched. In germline, CDR1 is SGHDT, CDR2 YYEEEE. This CDR3 comprises 14 residues. The CDR3 sequence is CASSLAGGSYEQYF. Here the CDR3 DNA reads TGTGCCAGCAGCTTGGCGGGGGGTTCCTACGAGCAGTACTTC.

The V and J genes are TRBV9 and TRBJ2-1; the match to TRBD1 covers 8 bases. The CDR3 loop spans 14 amino acids. The germline V gene encodes CDR1 SGDLS and CDR2 YYNGEE. The trim removed 3 bases at V and 6 bases at J, leaving 5 bases unmatched. The chain's CDR3 is CASSAGTGVNEQFF. The CDR3 DNA reads TGTGCCAGCAGCGCCGGGACAGGTGTCAATGAGCAGTTCTTC.

This chain connects TRBV29-1 to TRBJ2-7; D is unresolved. Germline loops: CDR1 SQVTM, CDR2 ANQGSEA. V shed 4 bases and J shed 3 bases, with 10 bases lying between them. CDR3 size: 12 residues. CDR3 nucleotide sequence: TGCAGCGTTGTGGCAGACGACTACGAGCAGTACTTC. Its protein product is CSVVADDYEQYF.

The chain joins TRBV7-9 to TRBJ2-7; D is possibly TRBD1 (6 bases). CDR1 is SEHNR and CDR2 is FQNEAQ in the germline V gene (reference sequence). V was cut by 3 bases and J by 6 bases, with 18 bases left in between. This CDR3 is 15 amino acids long. CDR3: CASSFPQGSPGEQYF. The CDR3 nucleotides are TGTGCCAGCAGCTTCCCACAGGGATCTCCTGGCGAGCAGTACTTC.